This is a list of T cell receptor beta chains from one sample in a study of CD8 T cells in Susac syndrome. TCRdb independently ran MiXCR on the immunoSEQ multiplex PCR reads; one entry per CDR3 protein. The sample records some 180,000 distinct CDR3 sequences, 85% to 95% being singletons. Sequenced sample: CD4+ T cells from PBMCs. Source of these receptors: a human donor with Susac syndrome. The CDR3 runs from the conserved cysteine through the conserved F or W. The order of the fields is D gene, J gene, V gene, CDR3 length, clone size, CDR3 DNA, CDR3 protein. The D gene is left open where the match is weak. Clone size appears in some rows only: once, few, many, or a class for an expanded clone.

- | TRBJ1-5 | TRBV7-8 | 14 | - | TGTGCCAGCAGCTTCAAGGTTAGCAATCAGCCCCAGCATTTT | CASSFKVSNQPQHF
- | TRBJ2-3 | TRBV4-1 | 16 | - | TGCGCCAGCAGCCAAGGTCGCCAGGGTACCACAGATACGCAGTATTTT | CASSQGRQGTTDTQYF
TRBD2 | TRBJ2-3 | TRBV20-1 | 16 | - | TGCAGTGCTAGAGGGAGGACTAGCAGCCCCGGGGATACGCAGTATTTT | CSARGRTSSPGDTQYF
- | TRBJ2-3 | TRBV2 | 17 | - | TGTGCCAGCAGTCCAGAACGACCCGCGACTAGCACAGATACGCAGTATTTT | CASSPERPATSTDTQYF
TRBD2 | TRBJ2-2 | TRBV24-1 | 14 | - | TGTGCCACCAGTGTGGCTAGCGGGACCGGGGAGCTGTTTTTT | CATSVASGTGELFF
- | TRBJ1-2 | TRBV5-4 | 15 | - | TGTGCCAGCAGCTTGGAGGCATCCCGTAACTATGGCTACACCTTC | CASSLEASRNYGYTF
- | TRBJ1-5 | TRBV15 | 16 | - | TGTGCCACCAGCAGAGATCGGACGGGCAAGAGGCAGCCCCAGCATTTT | CATSRDRTGKRQPQHF
TRBD1 | TRBJ1-6 | TRBV30 | 13 | - | TGTGCCTGGAGGGGACAGGGGATGGCACCCCTCCACTTT | CAWRGQGMAPLHF
TRBD1 | TRBJ1-3 | TRBV6-5 | 15 | - | TGTGCCAGCAGTTACGGGACAGGCTCTGGAAACACCATATATTTT | CASSYGTGSGNTIYF
- | TRBJ1-4 | TRBV18 | 14 | - | TGTGCCAGCTCCGGACCGAGAACTAATGAAAAACTGTTTTTT | CASSGPRTNEKLFF
TRBD1 | TRBJ2-3 | TRBV5-1 | 15 | - | TGCGCCAGCAGCTTGTCGACAGGGGGCGTGGATACGCAGTATTTT | CASSLSTGGVDTQYF
- | TRBJ2-4 | TRBV28 | 15 | - | TGTGCCAGCAGTCCCGGGGCCGTAGCCAAAAACATTCAGTACTTC | CASSPGAVAKNIQYF
- | TRBJ1-4 | TRBV21-1 | 16 | - | TGTGCCAGCACACCCCCAAGGACAGGAGTTAATGAAAAACTGTTTTTT | CASTPPRTGVNEKLFF
- | TRBJ2-7 | TRBV30 | 14 | - | TGTGCCTGGAGTCGTAGCGCCTACTCCTACGAGCAGTACTTC | CAWSRSAYSYEQYF
TRBD1 | TRBJ2-2 | TRBV20-1 | 18 | few | TGCAGTGCTAGAGATCAAGGGGGCGCACATGGTAACACCGGGGAGCTGTTTTTT | CSARDQGGAHGNTGELFF
- | TRBJ1-1 | TRBV19 | 16 | - | TGTGCCAGTGCAAGCCGGGGACAAATCCCGAACACTGAAGCTTTCTTT | CASASRGQIPNTEAFF
- | TRBJ1-1 | TRBV12-3/TRBV12-4 | 14 | - | TGTGCCAGCACCCCCTTCAGAAGGAACACTGAAGCTTTCTTT | CASTPFRRNTEAFF
- | TRBJ1-1 | TRBV18 | 14 | - | TGTGCCAGCTCACCATCGGGGGGCCTGCGGGGAGCTTTCTTT | CASSPSGGLRGAFF
- | TRBJ2-1 | TRBV5-1 | 12 | - | TGCGCCAGCAGCCTGGAGGGGTCCCTCCAGTTCTTC | CASSLEGSLQFF
TRBD1 | TRBJ1-2 | TRBV30 | 12 | - | TGTGCCTGGGGACAGGGAGGTTATGGCTACACCTTC | CAWGQGGYGYTF
- | TRBJ2-1 | TRBV30 | 15 | - | TGTGCCTGGAGCGCCCAGCGGGCAGGGAACAATGAGCAGTTCTTC | CAWSAQRAGNNEQFF
- | TRBJ2-5 | TRBV29-1 | 12 | - | TGCAGCTCGGGGTGGGAAAGAGAGACCCAGTACTTC | CSSGWERETQYF
- | TRBJ1-5 | TRBV20-1 | 14 | - | TGCAGTGCTAGAGAGGGGGGGGCCAATCAGCCTCAGCATTTT | CSAREGGANQPQHF
- | TRBJ2-7 | TRBV7-2 | 15 | - | TGTGCCAGCAGCAAAACGGGGGCTGTGGCCTACGAGCAGTACTTC | CASSKTGAVAYEQYF
TRBD2 | TRBJ2-1 | TRBV20-1 | 14 | - | TGCAGTGCTAAGACTAGCGGGATTTACAATGAGCAGTTCTTC | CSAKTSGIYNEQFF
- | TRBJ2-2 | TRBV5-1 | 15 | - | TGCGCCAGCAGCATCCAGGGTGGGACCACCGGGGAGCTGTTTTTT | CASSIQGGTTGELFF
- | TRBJ1-6 | TRBV30 | 15 | - | TGTGCCTGGGGTCAAGGATTTCTGGGTAATTCACCCCTCCACTTT | CAWGQGFLGNSPLHF
TRBD1 | TRBJ1-5 | TRBV28 | 14 | - | TGTGCCAGCATCTTACAGGGGGGCAATCAGCCCCAGCATTTT | CASILQGGNQPQHF
- | TRBJ2-3 | TRBV20-1 | 17 | - | TGCAGTGCTAGAGATGTATGGGACCAGATCGGAACAGATACGCAGTATTTT | CSARDVWDQIGTDTQYF
- | TRBJ2-3 | TRBV7-2 | 16 | once | TGTGCCAGCAGCCCTCGCGGCGGGTTTAGCACAGATACGCAGTATTTT | CASSPRGGFSTDTQYF
- | TRBJ1-1 | TRBV12-3/TRBV12-4 | 11 | - | TGTGCCAGCAGTTTGTTCACTGAAGCTTTCTTT | CASSLFTEAFF
TRBD2 | TRBJ2-2 | TRBV9 | 20 | - | TGTGCCAGCAGCGTAGCTATGCGACTAGCGGGCGGAAGGAACACCGGGGAGCTGTTTTTT | CASSVAMRLAGGRNTGELFF
TRBD1 | TRBJ2-2 | TRBV3-1 | 14 | - | TGTGCCAGCAGCCTAGGGGGCGACACCGGGGAGCTGTTTTTT | CASSLGGDTGELFF
- | TRBJ2-7 | TRBV11-3 | 13 | - | TGTCTCCAGCCGGATCACTGGTCCTACGAGCAGTACTTC | CLQPDHWSYEQYF
TRBD2 | TRBJ2-7 | TRBV20-1 | 17 | - | TGCAGTGCTAGAGACCCGGTTAGCGGGGGGACTCACTACGAGCAGTACTTC | CSARDPVSGGTHYEQYF
TRBD2 | TRBJ2-1 | TRBV3-1 | 13 | - | TGTGCCAGCAGCCTCCGGGAGGCAAGGGAGCAGTTCTTC | CASSLREAREQFF
- | TRBJ1-4 | TRBV12-3/TRBV12-4 | 14 | once | TGTGCCAGCAGTAAAGGTTCAACTAATGAAAAACTGTTTTTT | CASSKGSTNEKLFF
- | TRBJ2-1 | TRBV9 | 13 | few | TGTGCCAGCAGTCGCTATCTCGCTAATGAGCAGTTCTTC | CASSRYLANEQFF
- | TRBJ2-3 | TRBV28 | 16 | - | TGTGCCATTAACCGTGGGGCGGGGACTAGCACAGATACGCAGTATTTT | CAINRGAGTSTDTQYF
TRBD2 | TRBJ2-4 | TRBV28 | 16 | - | TGTGCCAGCAGAAAGGGACTAGCGGCGCCCAAAAACATTCAGTACTTC | CASRKGLAAPKNIQYF
- | TRBJ1-5 | TRBV30 | 16 | - | TGTGCCTGGAGTCTCCCCGGGACCGCTGGTCGAAAGCCCCAGCATTTT | CAWSLPGTAGRKPQHF
TRBD2 | TRBJ2-7 | TRBV5-4 | 16 | - | TGTGCCAGCAGCGCACGTGGGACTAGCGGGAGCTACGAGCAGTACTTC | CASSARGTSGSYEQYF
TRBD1 | TRBJ2-3 | TRBV18 | 17 | - | TGTGCCAGCTCACCACGGGCGGGACAGGGTTACACAGATACGCAGTATTTT | CASSPRAGQGYTDTQYF
TRBD2 | TRBJ2-3 | TRBV9 | 14 | - | TGTGCCAGCAGCGTAGGACTAGCGGCAGATACGCAGTATTTT | CASSVGLAADTQYF
- | TRBJ1-2 | TRBV7-8 | 15 | - | TGTGCCAGCAGCTTCCAACGTCACGCTAACTATGGCTACACCTTC | CASSFQRHANYGYTF
- | TRBJ1-1 | TRBV11-2 | 13 | few | TGTGCCAGCAGCCGCCGGGAAAACACTGAAGCTTTCTTT | CASSRRENTEAFF
TRBD2 | TRBJ2-5 | TRBV29-1 | 15 | - | TGCAGCGCCTCCCCCAGCGGGGGGGGAAAAGAGACCCAGTACTTC | CSASPSGGGKETQYF
- | TRBJ2-7 | TRBV12-3/TRBV12-4 | 12 | - | TGTGCCAGCAGTTTAGCGATAAATCTTCGGTACTTC | CASSLAINLRYF
- | TRBJ2-7 | TRBV30 | 12 | few | TGTGCCTGGAGTGCCACAGGGTATGGGCAGTACTTC | CAWSATGYGQYF
TRBD1 | TRBJ2-3 | TRBV3-1 | 15 | - | TGTGCCAGCAGCCGACTTCAGGGGGCGATAGATACGCAGTATTTT | CASSRLQGAIDTQYF
- | TRBJ2-3 | TRBV6-2/TRBV6-3 | 13 | few | TGTGCCAGCAGCCCCCGGTGGACCGATACGCAGTATTTT | CASSPRWTDTQYF
TRBD1 | TRBJ1-5 | TRBV20-1 | 15 | - | TGCAGTGCTAGCCGGGCAGGGGGAGACAATCAGCCCCAGCATTTT | CSASRAGGDNQPQHF
- | TRBJ1-1 | TRBV5-1 | 14 | - | TGCGCCAGCAGCCCCCTGGAGGAGAGCATTGAAGCTTTCTTT | CASSPLEESIEAFF
TRBD2 | TRBJ2-1 | TRBV28 | 15 | - | TGTGCCAGCAGCGATTTAACCCCTAGCGGGAGTGAGCAGTTCTTC | CASSDLTPSGSEQFF
- | TRBJ2-1 | TRBV5-1 | 14 | - | TGCGCCAGCAGCTTGACAACGTCCTACAATGAGCAGTTCTTC | CASSLTTSYNEQFF
TRBD2 | TRBJ2-3 | TRBV7-2 | 16 | once | TGTGCCAGCAGCTTTCGACTAGCGGGGAGCACAGATACGCAGTATTTT | CASSFRLAGSTDTQYF
- | TRBJ2-5 | TRBV5-8 | 14 | - | TGTGCCAGCAGCTTGGTAGGGACAAAAGAGACCCAGTACTTC | CASSLVGTKETQYF
- | TRBJ1-1 | TRBV20-1 | 15 | - | TGCAGTGCTAGAGCGGTAGAGGGAGGGGAGACTGAAGCTTTCTTT | CSARAVEGGETEAFF
TRBD1 | TRBJ2-7 | TRBV30 | 13 | - | TGTGCCTGGAGTGGCGGGACAGGGATCGAGCAGTACTTC | CAWSGGTGIEQYF
TRBD1 | TRBJ1-1 | TRBV7-3 | 14 | - | TGTGCCAGCAGCTTATCAGGGGGCGGCACTGAAGCTTTCTTT | CASSLSGGGTEAFF